Ten or more counts support the clone carrying this TCR beta chain. As yet, its antigen is unknown. Sample time point: persistent/refractory GD, antithyroid drugs over 5 years with positive TRAb. RNA from PBMCs was the source of the TCR library. By American Thyroid Association guidelines, Graves' disease was diagnosed in the cohort. The CDR3 consists of 13 residues. Trimming removed 6 bases from V and 1 base from J, with 9 bases in between. Germline V gene lookup returns CDR1 SEHNR and CDR2 FQNEAQ (reference sequence). The source of the sample is a study of regulatory T cells in long-lasting Graves disease. Findings and limits, study-wide: Among persistent patients, a larger number of public clonotypes were shared (about 2,700) than among newly diagnosed patients (approximately 970).

Through Arm-PCR of CDR3 regions and iRepertoire HTBI primers, TCR beta libraries were built. TCRdb re-analysed the multiplex PCR reads in MiXCR, keeping a single row per CDR3 protein. This table holds about 430,000 distinct CDR3 sequences, 20% to 25% found once. The V and J genes are TRBV7-9 and TRBJ1-1, with D possibly TRBD1 on 6 matching bases. The specimen was peripheral blood mononuclear cells (PBMCs), collected when the disease was refractory, from a patient treated with antithyroid drugs. This sequence originates from a female donor with Graves disease. Here the CDR3 DNA reads TGTGCCAGCAGGCAGACAGGGAACACTGAAGCTTTCTTT. Residues: CASRQTGNTEAFF.